This T cell receptor (beta chain) was observed in a study of blood T cell repertoires in COVID-19. The junction had 3 bases not matched to a gene; V was cut back by 4 bases and J by 7 bases. The germline gives CDR1 LNHDA, CDR2 SQIVND (reference sequence). This CDR3 region has 14 residues. Profiled with immunoSEQ multiplex PCR; TCRdb holds only in-frame clones, not every one. The table has 350,000 or so clones, more than 75% seen once. Participant-reported clinical history was the basis for cohort assignment. This clone was detected once. V gene TRBV19 combines with J gene TRBJ2-4; the match to TRBD1 covers 11 bases. Source material: PBMCs or T cells enriched from blood (not recorded which). The TCR comes from a woman in her twenties or thirties who had recovered from COVID-19. For the CDR3, the DNA is TGTGCCAGTAGTACCGGACAGGGGGCGAACATTCAGTACTTC. It codes for CASSTGQGANIQYF.